The rows below give T cell receptor beta chains drawn from one sample of a study of T cell responses to AZD1222 COVID-19 vaccine. Assay: immunoSEQ multiplex PCR; the TCRdb copy retains only in-frame clones and omits some. Of about 160,000 clones in the sample, approximately 88% are singletons; the top ten hold 4% to 5.5%. The sample was peripheral blood, taken 28 days after the second AZD1222 dose. The receptor source for this set is an adult who received the AZD1222 COVID-19 vaccine. Both conserved end residues are part of each CDR3. D genes are given only for firm matches. Size is stated for part of the rows, as once, few or many counts, or as a class when the clone is expanded.

- | TRBJ1-2 | TRBV6-5 | TRBD1 | 15 | CASSFRTGVGYGYTF | TGTGCCAGCAGTTTTCGGACAGGGGTGGGCTATGGCTACACCTTC
- | TRBJ1-6 | TRBV21-1 | - | 15 | CASRNRGGVSSPLHF | TGTGCCAGCAGGAACAGGGGTGGGGTATCTTCACCCCTCCACTTT
- | TRBJ1-1 | TRBV3-1/TRBV3-2 | TRBD1 | 16 | CASSPPGTGKNTEAFF | TGTGCCAGCAGCCCTCCCGGGACAGGAAAGAACACTGAAGCTTTCTTT
- | TRBJ2-1 | TRBV11-2 | - | 14 | CASSLASSYNEQFF | TGTGCCAGCAGCTTAGCAAGCTCCTACAATGAGCAGTTCTTC
- | TRBJ2-3 | TRBV18 | TRBD2 | 15 | CASSPLAGGPNTQYF | TGTGCCAGCTCACCGTTAGCGGGGGGGCCGAATACGCAGTATTTT
- | TRBJ2-2 | TRBV5-1 | TRBD1 | 15 | CASSRWDSVTGELFF | TGCGCCAGCAGCCGGTGGGACAGCGTCACCGGGGAGCTGTTTTTT
- | TRBJ1-2 | TRBV6-2/TRBV6-3 | - | 14 | CASTPRGSDYGYTF | TGTGCCAGCACCCCCCGGGGGTCGGACTATGGCTACACCTTC
- | TRBJ2-1 | TRBV27 | - | 15 | CASTPRLGGLVEQFF | TGTGCCAGCACCCCACGGCTGGGGGGCCTCGTTGAGCAGTTCTTC
- | TRBJ2-3 | TRBV7-6 | - | 15 | CASSPMGLPADTQYF | TGTGCCAGCAGCCCCATGGGACTTCCAGCAGATACGCAGTATTTT
- | TRBJ1-2 | TRBV20-1 | - | 12 | CSASFPNYGYTF | TGCAGTGCTAGTTTCCCTAACTATGGCTACACCTTC
- | TRBJ2-1 | TRBV7-2 | - | 15 | CASSLGPSPDNEQFF | TGTGCCAGCAGCCTAGGACCCAGCCCAGACAATGAGCAGTTCTTC
once | TRBJ1-1 | TRBV15 | TRBD1 | 14 | CATSNDRGGGEAFF | TGTGCCACCAGCAACGACAGGGGCGGAGGGGAAGCTTTCTTT
- | TRBJ1-2 | TRBV30 | - | 17 | CAWSVLSGIGGLYGYTF | TGTGCCTGGAGTGTACTAAGCGGGATTGGGGGGCTCTATGGCTACACCTTC
- | TRBJ1-1 | TRBV11-1 | TRBD1 | 16 | CASSLTGMIGLAEAFF | TGTGCCAGCAGCCTGACAGGGATGATCGGTTTGGCTGAAGCTTTCTTT
- | TRBJ1-6 | TRBV4-3 | TRBD1 | 16 | CASSQTSVRQGPPLHF | TGCGCCAGCAGCCAGACTTCCGTCCGACAGGGGCCACCCCTCCACTTT
- | TRBJ1-2 | TRBV27 | - | 14 | CASSSNTGTGGYTF | TGTGCCAGCAGTAGCAATACCGGGACGGGAGGCTACACCTTC